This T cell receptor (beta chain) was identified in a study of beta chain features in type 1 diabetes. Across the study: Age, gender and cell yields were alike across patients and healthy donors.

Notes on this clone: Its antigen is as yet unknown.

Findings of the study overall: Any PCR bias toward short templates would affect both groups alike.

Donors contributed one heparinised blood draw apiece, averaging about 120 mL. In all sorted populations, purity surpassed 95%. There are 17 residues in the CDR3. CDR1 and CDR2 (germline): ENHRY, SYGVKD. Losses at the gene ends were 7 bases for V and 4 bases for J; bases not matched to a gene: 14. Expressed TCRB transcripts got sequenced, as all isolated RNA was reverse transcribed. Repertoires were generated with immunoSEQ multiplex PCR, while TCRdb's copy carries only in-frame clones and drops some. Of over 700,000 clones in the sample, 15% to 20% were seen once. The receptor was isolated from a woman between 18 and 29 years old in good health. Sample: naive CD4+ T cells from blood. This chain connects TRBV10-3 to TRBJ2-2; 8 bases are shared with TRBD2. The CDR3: CAITNRPGGTTTGELFF. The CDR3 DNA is TGTGCCATCACTAACCGACCGGGGGGGACTACCACCGGGGAGCTGTTTTTT.